Listed below are T cell receptor beta chains from one sample, sequenced in a study of blood T cell repertoires in COVID-19. The protocol was immunoSEQ multiplex PCR, while the TCRdb copy is restricted to in-frame clones and leaves out a portion. The sample consists of some 190,000 clones, about 86% of them appearing once. What was sequenced was PBMCs or T cells enriched from blood (not recorded which). These receptors were collected from a middle-aged woman in a cohort exposed to, infected with or recovered from COVID-19 (not recorded which). CDR3s include the opening cysteine and the closing phenylalanine or tryptophan. Fields, in order: D gene, clone size, V gene, J gene, CDR3 DNA, CDR3 protein. A D gene is named only where the DNA matches it firmly. Expanded clones are given a class, and other clones once, few, many or no size at all.

-,once,TRBV4-1,TRBJ1-1,TGCGCCAGCAGCCAAGGGGGCCGGGCTTTCTTT,CASSQGGRAFF
-,-,TRBV18,TRBJ1-1,TGTGCCAGCTCACCTCAGGAGGCCGGTGCGAACACTGAAGCTTTCTTT,CASSPQEAGANTEAFF
-,once,TRBV27,TRBJ1-3,TGTGCCAGCAGTTTATCAAGGAGTAAGAGCTCTGGAAACACCATATATTTT,CASSLSRSKSSGNTIYF
-,-,TRBV29-1,TRBJ2-1,TGCAGCGTTGAAGATACGGAGGTTGAGCAGTTCTTC,CSVEDTEVEQFF
TRBD1,-,TRBV4-3,TRBJ2-7,TGCGCCAGCAGCCAACGGGACAGGGGGCAAAACGAGCAGTACTTC,CASSQRDRGQNEQYF
-,-,TRBV20-1,TRBJ1-1,TGCAGTGCCAAGAGGGTGCCAGTCTTT,CSAKRVPVF
-,-,TRBV7-6,TRBJ1-1,TGTGCCAGCAGCTTAGTCTCGGGAGCGGAAGCTTTCTTT,CASSLVSGAEAFF
-,-,TRBV10-2,TRBJ1-1,TGCGCCAGCAGTCCATACAGGGTCACTGAAGCTTTCTTT,CASSPYRVTEAFF
-,-,TRBV7-2,TRBJ1-1,TGTGCCAGCAGCTCCAGACAGGTCGGGAGGGCTTTCTTT,CASSSRQVGRAFF
-,-,TRBV21-1,TRBJ2-1,TGTGCCAGCAGCAAAGTTCGCGTAGCGGGGCAGTTCTTC,CASSKVRVAGQFF
-,-,TRBV5-1,TRBJ2-1,TGCGCCAGCAGCCAAGTCAGGGGAATGAATGAGCAGTTCTTC,CASSQVRGMNEQFF
-,-,TRBV21-1,TRBJ2-7,TGTGCCAGCAGCAGACAGGGATCCTACGAGCAGTACTTC,CASSRQGSYEQYF
-,-,TRBV6-4,TRBJ1-5,TGTGCCAGCAGCCCCTCTGGGGGGTTGGGTCAGCCCCAGCATTTT,CASSPSGGLGQPQHF
TRBD2,-,TRBV9,TRBJ2-5,TGTGCCAGCAGCGGGAGCGGGGGGGTCCAAGAGACCCAGTACTTC,CASSGSGGVQETQYF
TRBD2,-,TRBV5-6,TRBJ2-5,TGTGCCAGCAGCCCTGGGACTAGCGGACAAGAGACCCAGTACTTC,CASSPGTSGQETQYF
-,-,TRBV6-5,TRBJ2-2,TGTGCCAGCAGCCTGGGGTCTAGCGACACCGGGGAGCTGTTTTTT,CASSLGSSDTGELFF
TRBD2,-,TRBV11-2,TRBJ2-3,TGTGCCAGCAGCCGGGGGGGGACTAGCACAGATACGCAGTATTTT,CASSRGGTSTDTQYF
TRBD2,few,TRBV9,TRBJ2-1,TGTGCCAGCAGCGTGGTAGCGGGAACCTCCTACAATGAGCAGTTCTTC,CASSVVAGTSYNEQFF
-,-,TRBV2,TRBJ1-1,TGTGCCAGCATGGGGGATACAGGGTTCTTCACTGAAGCTTTCTTT,CASMGDTGFFTEAFF
TRBD1,-,TRBV7-9,TRBJ2-7,TGTGCCAGCAGTTTCCGAGAATTGGGACAGGGGGCGCGAGAGCAGTACTTC,CASSFRELGQGAREQYF
-,-,TRBV12-1,TRBJ1-1,TGTGCCAGCAGCTTTGAGAGGGAAGGGAAAAACTGGGACTTT,CASSFEREGKNWDF
TRBD2,once,TRBV28,TRBJ2-7,TGTGCCAGCAGTCCCCTAAAGCGGGGCACATCCTACGAGCAGTACTTC,CASSPLKRGTSYEQYF
-,-,TRBV2,TRBJ2-7,TGTGCCAGCATATCCGGGTTGACCTACGAGCAGTACTTC,CASISGLTYEQYF
TRBD2,-,TRBV3-1/TRBV3-2,TRBJ2-7,TGTGCCAGCAGCCAAGATATCCCGGGAGGGCCTGACGAGCAGTACTTC,CASSQDIPGGPDEQYF
TRBD1,-,TRBV11-2,TRBJ2-7,TGTGCCAGCAGTTTCTCAGGGGGCTACGAGCAGTACTTC,CASSFSGGYEQYF
TRBD2,-,TRBV10-3,TRBJ2-2,TGTGCCATCAGTGAGTCGGAGCGGGGTATCACCGGGGAGCTGTTTTTT,CAISESERGITGELFF
-,-,TRBV3-1/TRBV3-2,TRBJ2-7,TGTGCCAGCAGCCAAGTCAAAGAGCAGTACTTC,CASSQVKEQYF
-,-,TRBV11-2,TRBJ2-2,TGTGCCAGCAGCTTAGGAAAAGGTCGGGCCGGGGAGCTGTTTTTT,CASSLGKGRAGELFF
TRBD2,-,TRBV19,TRBJ2-7,TGTGCCAGTAGTAGGGGGACTAGCGGGAGGCTGGAGCAGTACTTC,CASSRGTSGRLEQYF
-,few,TRBV18,TRBJ2-7,TGTGCCAGCTCACCGCAGGGGGGCGAGCAGTACTTC,CASSPQGGEQYF
-,-,TRBV7-9,TRBJ2-5,TGTGCCAGCAGCTTAAAAGGGGGGGACAAAGAGACCCAGTACTTC,CASSLKGGDKETQYF
-,-,TRBV11-2,TRBJ2-7,TGTGCCAGCAGCTTCAAGCACAGTTCATACGAGCAGTACTTC,CASSFKHSSYEQYF
TRBD1,-,TRBV11-2,TRBJ1-4,TGTGCCAGCAGCTTCGGGACAGGGTGGAAGGGCGAAAAACTGTTTTTT,CASSFGTGWKGEKLFF
-,-,TRBV21-1,TRBJ2-7,TGTGCCAGCAGCAAATGCCAGGGGCTTGGGTACGAGCAGTACTTC,CASSKCQGLGYEQYF
-,-,TRBV9,TRBJ2-1,TGTGCCAGCAGCGTAGGGTCGGCGGAGAATGAGCAGTTCTTC,CASSVGSAENEQFF
TRBD1,-,TRBV7-9,TRBJ1-2,TGTGCCAGCAGCTTCCCGGGACAGGTCTTCTATGGCTACACCTTC,CASSFPGQVFYGYTF
-,-,TRBV14,TRBJ2-3,TGTGCCACCAGGGAGGCAGATACGCAGTATTTT,CATREADTQYF
TRBD1,-,TRBV19,TRBJ2-7,TGTGCCAGTAGTTCCGCCGGGACAGGGGTTTACCACGAGCAGTACTTC,CASSSAGTGVYHEQYF
TRBD2,-,TRBV19,TRBJ2-5,TGTGCCAGTAGTACCCTAGCGGGGGGGCTAGAGACCCAGTACTTC,CASSTLAGGLETQYF
-,-,TRBV11-3,TRBJ1-1,TGTGCCAGCAGCTTAGGACACATGAACACTGAAGCTTTCTTT,CASSLGHMNTEAFF
-,-,TRBV11-3,TRBJ2-3,TGTGCCAGCAGCCCGGCCCAAGGGGGTATGCAGTATTTT,CASSPAQGGMQYF
TRBD2,-,TRBV30,TRBJ2-7,TGTGCCTGGAGTGTGGGAGGGGTGGATGGCGAGCAGTACTTC,CAWSVGGVDGEQYF
-,once,TRBV5-4,TRBJ1-5,TGTGCCAGCAGCAGTCTTGGAGGGACGGGAGGGGATCAGCCCCAGCATTTT,CASSSLGGTGGDQPQHF
TRBD1,-,TRBV15,TRBJ2-5,TGTGCCACCAGCAGAAGTGACAGGGTCCAAGAGACCCAGTACTTC,CATSRSDRVQETQYF
TRBD2,-,TRBV24-1,TRBJ2-2,TGTGCCACCAGTGATCGGACTAGTTCTCACCGGGAGCTGTTTTTT,CATSDRTSSHRELFF
-,-,TRBV11-2,TRBJ1-1,TGTGCCAGCAGCTCGCCTCCTTGGGGCTACCCTGAAGCTTTCTTT,CASSSPPWGYPEAFF
TRBD1,once,TRBV13,TRBJ2-1,TGTGCCAGCAGTGCTGAGGGGGCTAGTTACAATGAGCAGTTCTTC,CASSAEGASYNEQFF
-,-,TRBV10-2,TRBJ2-6,TGCGCCAGCAGTGAGTCGTATGTTTTGGACAGTGGAACCTCTGGGGCCAACGTCCTGACTTTC,CASSESYVLDSGTSGANVLTF
-,-,TRBV7-9,TRBJ2-1,TGTGCCAGCCACTCGACGGTGGGAGTCGATGAGCAGTTCTTC,CASHSTVGVDEQFF
-,-,TRBV24-1,TRBJ2-7,TGTGCCACCAGTGAAGGGAGCTCCTACGAGCAGTACTTC,CATSEGSSYEQYF
TRBD1,-,TRBV5-4,TRBJ1-1,TGTGCCAGCAGCTTGGACAGGGGGGACACTGAAGCTTTCTTT,CASSLDRGDTEAFF